A single T cell receptor (beta chain) is shown here with its context. This entry belongs to a study of tumor and adjacent non-tumor tissue in lung cancer. Per the germline V gene, CDR1 is LNHDA and CDR2 is SQIVND (reference sequence). J gave up 9 bases and V 6 bases, and 5 bases lay outside the gene matches. This CDR3 is 14 amino acids long. RNA was extracted from bulk tissue without any cell sorting. Three rounds of nested PCR, following a modified ARM-PCR protocol, produced the TCRbeta library. TCRdb re-analysed the multiplex PCR reads in MiXCR, keeping a single row per CDR3 protein. Here the sample spans over 100,000 distinct CDR3 sequences, roughly 80% being singletons.

This TCR derives from a woman in her sixties or seventies with non-small cell lung cancer. The rearrangement links TRBV19 to TRBJ2-1; TRBD2 agrees at 13 bases. Source material: lung tumor tissue. This CDR3 is CASRTSGRGGEQFF. Here the CDR3 DNA reads TGTGCCAGTAGAACTAGCGGGAGGGGCGGTGAGCAGTTCTTC.